The 24 T cell receptor beta chains below were found in one sample sequenced in a study of T cells in Graves' hyperthyroidism and ophthalmopathy. From RNA transcripts, TCR beta CDR3 regions were amplified. During a first-round RT-PCR of the TCR CDR3, the HTBI primer set was used. TCRdb re-called the multiplex PCR reads through MiXCR, storing one row per CDR3 protein. This table holds about 320,000 distinct CDR3 sequences, approximately 15% found once. Sequenced input: blood. These receptors were taken from a man aged 25 to 40 with Graves' hyperthyroidism.

J is TRBJ2-1 and V is TRBV4-1; 11 positions match TRBD2. Trimming at V came to 5 bases and at J to 3 bases, leaving 3 bases not matched to a gene. Germline CDR1 MGHRA, CDR2 YSYEKL. The CDR3 runs to 15 residues. CDR3 nucleotide sequence: TGCGCCAGCAGCTCGGGACTAGCGGACTACAATGAGCAGTTCTTC. Its protein is CASSSGLADYNEQFF.

In its sample, this clonotype was seen many times. The chain recombines TRBV13 with TRBJ2-2; 8 bases match TRBD2. This CDR3 region has 16 residues. V lost 5 bases and J lost 5; bases outside the gene matches: 10. In germline, CDR1 is PRHDT, CDR2 FYEKMQ (reference sequence). The CDR3 sequence: CASSPQAGTRTGELFF. CDR3 nucleotide sequence: TGTGCCAGCAGCCCCCAGGCGGGGACTAGGACCGGGGAGCTGTTTTTT.

This clonotype appeared many times. V gene TRBV11-2 combines with J gene TRBJ2-3; possibly TRBD1 or TRBD2 for D (5 bases each). The CDR3 totals 18 residues. V lost 0 bases and J lost 2, with 18 bases in between. Germline V gene lookup returns CDR1 SGHAT and CDR2 FQNNGV. This chain's CDR3 is CASSLDGRGRQFTDTQYF. The CDR3 nucleotides are TGTGCCAGCAGCTTAGATGGACGGGGACGACAATTCACAGATACGCAGTATTTT.

This clonotype has just a few counts. The chain has TRBV10-1 and TRBJ2-2, with D possibly TRBD2 on 5 matching bases. This CDR3 spans 17 amino acids. Germline V gives CDR1 WNHNN, CDR2 SYGVQD (reference sequence). V dropped 4 bases and J dropped 6 bases, with 21 bases sitting between them. This chain's CDR3 is CASSAQPYGRGPGELFF. CDR3 nucleotides: TGCGCCAGCAGTGCCCAACCTTACGGACGAGGGCCCGGGGAGCTGTTTTTT.

CDR3 in DNA: TGCGCCAGCAGCCCGGGGGAGATCGGGGTCCAAGAGACCCAGTACTTC. Amino acids: CASSPGEIGVQETQYF. This sequence joins TRBV5-1 and TRBJ2-5, with D possibly TRBD2 on 6 matching bases. This CDR3 has 16 amino acids. Germline V gene sequence: CDR1 SGHRS, CDR2 YFSETQ. Between the trimmed V and J ends, which lost 4 bases and 1 base, there was a span of 17 bases.

This clonotype was detected ten times or more. The J gene is TRBJ2-5, the V gene TRBV29-1, with D perhaps given as TRBD1 or TRBD2 (5 bases each). Germline values: CDR1 SQVTM, CDR2 ANQGSEA. This CDR3 spans 15 amino acids. Deletions cut 2 bases from V and 9 bases from J, with 22 bases between. CDR3 amino acids: CSVEYVSALVGAQYF. In DNA, the CDR3 is TGCAGCGTTGAATATGTCAGCGCACTCGTGGGGGCCCAGTACTTC.

There are a few counts of this clonotype. The rearrangement uses TRBV6-1 and TRBJ2-2; tentatively, D is TRBD2 (6 bases). This CDR3 is built from 16 residues. The V and J ends lost 4 bases and 7 bases respectively, with 19 bases between them. Germline V lookup: CDR1 MNHNS, CDR2 SASEGT. The CDR3 DNA reads TGTGCCAGCAGTGCAAGCTGGGGGGTGATGGGCGGGGAGCTGTTTTTT. The encoded protein is CASSASWGVMGGELFF.

V and J are TRBV30 and TRBJ1-4; tentative D call: TRBD1 (6 bases). Per germline, CDR1 GTSNPN and CDR2 SVGIG (reference sequence). V lost 3 bases and J 11 bases, leaving 16 bases between the germline ends. This CDR3 region has 13 residues. In nucleotides, the CDR3 is TGTGCCTGGAGCTGGGGACAACGGGATAAACTGTTTTTT. The encoded protein is CAWSWGQRDKLFF.

This clonotype was seen at least ten times. The chain couples TRBV2 to TRBJ2-2; D is uncertain. Trimming pared 3 bases from V and 0 bases from J, leaving 8 bases between. Germline CDR1 and CDR2: SNHLY and FYNNEI. The CDR3 consists of 15 residues. The DNA of the CDR3 is TGTGCCAGCAGTGACTCTAACGCGAACACCGGGGAGCTGTTTTTT. Protein sequence: CASSDSNANTGELFF.

This clonotype was counted ten times or more. The rearrangement uses TRBV2 and TRBJ1-4; D not certain. The CDR3 covers 15 residues. Trimming removed 5 bases at V and 7 bases at J, with 17 bases between. From germline, CDR1 is SNHLY and CDR2 FYNNEI. This CDR3 reads CASSFTLKRTEKLFF. For the CDR3, the DNA is TGTGCCAGCAGTTTCACCCTCAAAAGGACTGAAAAACTGTTTTTT.

This clonotype came up a few times. CDR3 in amino acids: CASSASGKNTIYF. DNA of the CDR3: TGTGCCAGCAGTGCCTCGGGAAAAAACACCATATATTTT. The chain combines TRBV9 with TRBJ1-3; D is unresolved. CDR3 length: 13 residues. CDR1 and CDR2 (germline): SGDLS, YYNGEE. Trimming took off 5 bases at V and 6 bases at J, with 12 bases between the two ends.

The V call is TRBV18, the J call TRBJ1-1, with 7 positions matching TRBD1. This CDR3 has 14 amino acids. The germline V gene encodes CDR1 KGHSH and CDR2 LQKENI. Trimming cost V 3 bases and J 4 bases; bases outside gene matches: 5. The CDR3 nucleotides read TGTGCCAGCTCACCGGTGGCAGGGGGCACTGAAGCTTTCTTT. The encoded protein is CASSPVAGGTEAFF.

Concerning this clonotype itself: A much more abundant neighbour one base away suggests this may be a read error. The rearrangement links TRBV10-3 to TRBJ1-1; D might be TRBD1 (5 bases). The CDR3 loop spans 13 amino acids. The germline V gene has CDR1 ENHRY and CDR2 SYGVKD. CDR3 coding DNA: TGTGCCACGCGGGGACCGATGAACGCTGAAGCTTTCTTT. It encodes CATRGPMNAEAFF.

This clonotype was seen only a few times. At one end the junction does not follow the germline gene, possibly because of a read error. The chain couples TRBV7-9 to TRBJ2-6, with D uncertain. CDR3 length: 14 residues. CDR1 is SEHNR and CDR2 is FQNEAQ in the germline V gene (reference sequence). CDR3 nucleotides: TGTGCCAGCAGTTTAGTCTCTGGGGCCAACGTCCTGACTTTC. Residues: CASSLVSGANVLTF.

This clonotype was picked up many times. This chain joins TRBV20-1 and TRBJ2-6; the match to TRBD2 covers 9 bases. V lost 1 base and J lost 2; bases outside the gene matches: 0. The CDR3 loop spans 15 amino acids. CDR1 and CDR2 from the germline V gene are DFQATT and SNEGSKA (reference sequence). The chain's CDR3 is CSARGLAAGANVLTF. The CDR3 nucleotides read TGCAGTGCTAGAGGACTAGCGGCTGGGGCCAACGTCCTGACTTTC.

This clonotype came up many times. V usage is TRBV5-1 and J usage is TRBJ2-7; 11 nucleotides match TRBD2. Germline loops: CDR1 SGHRS, CDR2 YFSETQ. The CDR3 length is 15 residues. V lost 4 bases to trimming and J lost 3 bases; unmatched junction nucleotides: 6. The CDR3 DNA sequence: TGCGCCAGCAGCATTAGGACTAGCGGGTTCTACGAGCAGTACTTC. Its protein product is CASSIRTSGFYEQYF.

V and J are TRBV4-2 and TRBJ2-2; 8 bases match TRBD1. V gave up 1 base and J gave up 0 bases; unmatched junction bases: 1. From germline, CDR1 is LGHNA and CDR2 YNFKEQ. The CDR3 totals 16 residues. The CDR3 here is CASSQGTGPNTGELFF. The CDR3 nucleotides are TGTGCCAGCAGCCAAGGGACAGGGCCGAACACCGGGGAGCTGTTTTTT.

This clonotype has at least ten counts. The chain is built from TRBV5-1 and TRBJ2-1; 10 nucleotides align to TRBD2. Germline CDR1 is SGHRS and CDR2 is YFSETQ. The CDR3 has 17 amino acids. The trim removed 0 bases at V and 0 bases at J, leaving 3 bases unmatched. The chain's CDR3 is CASSLAASGSSYNEQFF. CDR3 DNA sequence: TGCGCCAGCAGCTTGGCGGCTAGCGGGAGCTCCTACAATGAGCAGTTCTTC.

Many counts were recorded for this clonotype. The chain combines TRBV2 with TRBJ1-2; D is unclear. Germline-derived CDR1 and CDR2 are SNHLY and FYNNEI. The CDR3 is made up of 11 amino acids. Trimming removed 7 bases from V and 5 bases from J, with 8 bases in between. CDR3 amino acids: CASKQEYGYTF. In DNA, the CDR3 is TGTGCCAGCAAACAAGAGTATGGCTACACCTTC.

This clonotype was observed many times. The CDR3 protein is CASSLAVPSTDTQYF. The DNA of the CDR3 is TGCGCCAGCAGCTTGGCAGTCCCAAGCACAGATACGCAGTATTTT. This chain connects TRBV5-1 to TRBJ2-3; D is uncertain. The V gene lost 0 bases and the J gene lost 0 bases, with 8 bases spanning the gap. Germline V lookup: CDR1 SGHRS, CDR2 YFSETQ. CDR3 length: 15 amino acids.

The chain uses TRBV3-1 and TRBJ2-3; no clear D gene. Per germline, CDR1 LGHDT and CDR2 YNNKEL (reference sequence). Trimming left V 6 bases short and J 3 bases short, with 7 bases between. The CDR3 extends over 12 amino acids. This CDR3 is CASRSFTDTQYF. In nucleotides, the CDR3 is TGTGCCAGCAGGTCGTTTACAGATACGCAGTATTTT.

V gene TRBV28 combines with J gene TRBJ2-7; 9 bases are a match to TRBD2. Germline values: CDR1 MDHEN, CDR2 SYDVKM. The CDR3 contains 15 residues. Trimming at V came to 1 base and at J to 3 bases, leaving 4 bases not matched to a gene. This chain's CDR3 is CASSLSKREVYEQYF. The CDR3 DNA follows: TGTGCCAGCAGTTTATCCAAGCGGGAGGTCTACGAGCAGTACTTC.

The chain combines TRBV7-3 with TRBJ2-7; D perhaps matches TRBD1 (5 bases). The DNA end is more similar to TRBJ2-1, so the J call may be wrong. The CDR3 extends over 17 amino acids. Per germline, CDR1 SGHTA and CDR2 FQGTGA. The CDR3 DNA reads as TGTGCCAGCAGCTCAAGTCTTAAAAGAGGTTGGGGCTACGAGCAGTTCTTC. Its protein is CASSSSLKRGWGYEQFF.

This clonotype was seen ten or more times. The gene calls are TRBV28 and TRBJ2-7, with D possibly being TRBD1 (6 bases). Between the trimmed V and J ends, which lost 7 bases and 3 bases, there was a span of 22 bases. The CDR3 consists of 16 residues. Germline V gene data show CDR1 as MDHEN and CDR2 as SYDVKM. The CDR3 is CASTKLDSPFNYEQYF. CDR3 bases: TGTGCCAGCACTAAACTGGACAGCCCGTTCAACTACGAGCAGTACTTC.